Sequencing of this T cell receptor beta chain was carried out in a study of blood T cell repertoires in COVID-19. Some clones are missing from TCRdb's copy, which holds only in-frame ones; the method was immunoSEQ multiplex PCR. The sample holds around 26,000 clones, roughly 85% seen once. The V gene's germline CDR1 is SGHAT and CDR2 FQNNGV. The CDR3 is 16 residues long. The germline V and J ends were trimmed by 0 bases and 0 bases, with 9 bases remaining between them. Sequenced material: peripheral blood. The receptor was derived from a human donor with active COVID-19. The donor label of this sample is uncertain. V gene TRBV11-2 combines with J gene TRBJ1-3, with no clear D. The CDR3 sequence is CASSLDGRYSGNTIYF. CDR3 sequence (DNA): TGTGCCAGCAGCTTAGATGGGAGATACTCTGGAAACACCATATATTTT.